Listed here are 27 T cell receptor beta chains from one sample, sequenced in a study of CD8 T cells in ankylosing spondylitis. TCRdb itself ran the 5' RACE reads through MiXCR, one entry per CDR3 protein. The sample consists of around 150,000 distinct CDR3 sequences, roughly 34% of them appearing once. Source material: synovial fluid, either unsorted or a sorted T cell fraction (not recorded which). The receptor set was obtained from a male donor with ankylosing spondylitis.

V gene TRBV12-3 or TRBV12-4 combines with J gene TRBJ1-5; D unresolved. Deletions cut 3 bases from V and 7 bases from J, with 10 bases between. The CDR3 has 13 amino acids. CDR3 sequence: CASSFRDGQPQHF. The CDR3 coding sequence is TGTGCCAGCAGTTTCCGGGATGGGCAGCCCCAGCATTTT.

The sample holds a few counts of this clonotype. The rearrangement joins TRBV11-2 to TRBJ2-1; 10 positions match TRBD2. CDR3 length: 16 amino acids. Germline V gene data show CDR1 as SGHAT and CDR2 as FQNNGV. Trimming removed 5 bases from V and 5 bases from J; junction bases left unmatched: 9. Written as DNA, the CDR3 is TGTGCCAGCAGCCGAAGCAGCGGGGGGGGCCACAATGAGCAGTTCTTC. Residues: CASSRSSGGGHNEQFF.

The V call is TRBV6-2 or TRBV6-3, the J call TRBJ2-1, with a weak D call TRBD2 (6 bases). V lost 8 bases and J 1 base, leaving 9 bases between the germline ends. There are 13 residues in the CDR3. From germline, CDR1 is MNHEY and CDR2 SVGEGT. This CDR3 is CASGRQSYNEQFF. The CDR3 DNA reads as TGTGCCAGCGGGAGGCAGTCCTACAATGAGCAGTTCTTC.

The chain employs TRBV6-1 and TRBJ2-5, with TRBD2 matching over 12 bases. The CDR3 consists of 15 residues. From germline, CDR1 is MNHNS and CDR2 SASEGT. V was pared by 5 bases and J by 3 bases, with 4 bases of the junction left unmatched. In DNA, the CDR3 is TGTGCCAGCAGTCCACTAGCGGGGGGTGAAGAGACCCAGTACTTC. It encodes CASSPLAGGEETQYF.

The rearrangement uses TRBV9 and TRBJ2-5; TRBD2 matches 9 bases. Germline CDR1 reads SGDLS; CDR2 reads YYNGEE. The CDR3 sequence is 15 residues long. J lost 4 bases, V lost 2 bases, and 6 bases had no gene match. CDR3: CASSVRAGGRETQYF. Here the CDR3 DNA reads TGTGCCAGCAGCGTTCGAGCGGGGGGCCGAGAGACCCAGTACTTC.

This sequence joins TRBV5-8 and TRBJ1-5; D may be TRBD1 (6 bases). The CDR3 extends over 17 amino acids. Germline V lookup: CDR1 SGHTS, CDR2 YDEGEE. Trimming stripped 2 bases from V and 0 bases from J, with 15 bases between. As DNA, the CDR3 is TGTGCCAGCAGCTTTGGGACACGCCGTTATAGCAATCAGCCCCAGCATTTT. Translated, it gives CASSFGTRRYSNQPQHF.

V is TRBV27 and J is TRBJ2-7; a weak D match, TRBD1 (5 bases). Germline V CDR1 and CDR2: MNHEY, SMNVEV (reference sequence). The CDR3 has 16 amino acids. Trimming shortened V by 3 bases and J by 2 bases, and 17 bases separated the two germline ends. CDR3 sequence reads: CASSFQGQIGTYEQYF. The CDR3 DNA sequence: TGTGCCAGCAGTTTTCAGGGTCAAATAGGAACCTACGAGCAGTACTTC.

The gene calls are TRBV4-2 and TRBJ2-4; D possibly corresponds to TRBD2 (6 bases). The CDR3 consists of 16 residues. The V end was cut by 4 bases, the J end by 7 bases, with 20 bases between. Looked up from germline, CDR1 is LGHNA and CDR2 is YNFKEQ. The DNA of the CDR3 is TGTGCCAGCAGCCCCAAGGGACTCGGGCAGTCCAACATTCAGTACTTC. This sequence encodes CASSPKGLGQSNIQYF.

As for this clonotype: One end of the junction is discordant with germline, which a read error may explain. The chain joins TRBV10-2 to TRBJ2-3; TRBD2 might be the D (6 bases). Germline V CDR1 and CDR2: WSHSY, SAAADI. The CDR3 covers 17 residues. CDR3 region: CAGSEVGTYLRGDTQYF. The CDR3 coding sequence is TGCGCCGGCAGTGAGGTTGGGACTTACCTGCGGGGAGATACGCAGTATTTT.

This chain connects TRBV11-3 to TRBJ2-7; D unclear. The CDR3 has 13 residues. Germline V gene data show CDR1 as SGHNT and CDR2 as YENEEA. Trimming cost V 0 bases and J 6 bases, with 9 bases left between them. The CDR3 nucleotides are TGTGCCAGCAGCTTAGATCTGGGCCGCGAGCAGTACTTC. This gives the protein CASSLDLGREQYF.

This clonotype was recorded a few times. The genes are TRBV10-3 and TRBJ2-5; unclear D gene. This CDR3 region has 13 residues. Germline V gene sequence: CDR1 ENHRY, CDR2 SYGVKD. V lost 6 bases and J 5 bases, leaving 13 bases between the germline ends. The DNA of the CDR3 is TGTGCCATCAGGGATCTCCGCCGGGAGACCCAGTACTTC. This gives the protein CAIRDLRRETQYF.

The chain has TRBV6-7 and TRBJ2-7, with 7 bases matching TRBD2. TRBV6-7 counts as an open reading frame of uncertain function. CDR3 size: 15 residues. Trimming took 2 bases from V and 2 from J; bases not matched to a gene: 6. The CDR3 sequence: CASSYRGEGAYEQYF. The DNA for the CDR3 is TGTGCCAGCAGTTACCGGGGGGAGGGCGCCTACGAGCAGTACTTC.

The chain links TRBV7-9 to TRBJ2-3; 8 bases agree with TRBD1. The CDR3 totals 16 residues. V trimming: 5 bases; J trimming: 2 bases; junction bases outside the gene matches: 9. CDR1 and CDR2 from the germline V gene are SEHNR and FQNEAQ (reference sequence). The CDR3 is CASSPGGGYLTDTQYF. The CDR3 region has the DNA TGTGCCAGCAGCCCAGGGGGCGGCTACCTCACAGATACGCAGTATTTT.

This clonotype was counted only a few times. The CDR3: CASSLSYSGGGRTDTQYF. In nucleotides, the CDR3 is TGTGCCAGCAGCTTAAGCTATAGCGGGGGAGGGCGCACAGATACGCAGTATTTT. This chain links TRBV11-2 with TRBJ2-3, with 9 bases identical to TRBD2. CDR1 and CDR2 (germline): SGHAT, FQNNGV. The length of the CDR3 is 18 residues. V shed 2 bases, J shed 1 base, and the junction held 10 bases outside the gene matches.

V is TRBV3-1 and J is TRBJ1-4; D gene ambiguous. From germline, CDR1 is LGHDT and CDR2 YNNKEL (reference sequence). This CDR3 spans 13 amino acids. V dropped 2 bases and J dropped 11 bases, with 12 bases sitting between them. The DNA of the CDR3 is TGTGCCAGCAGCCAAAGAGGGAACTCCAAACTGTTTTTT. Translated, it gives CASSQRGNSKLFF.

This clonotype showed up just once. The CDR3 reads CASSSVGQGKDTQYF. For the CDR3, the DNA is TGTGCCAGCAGTTCGGTCGGACAGGGGAAGGATACGCAGTATTTT. J is TRBJ2-3 and V is TRBV28; 9 bases are a match to TRBD1. V was pared by 4 bases and J by 6 bases, with 8 bases of the junction left unmatched. The CDR3 has 15 amino acids. Per germline, CDR1 MDHEN and CDR2 SYDVKM.

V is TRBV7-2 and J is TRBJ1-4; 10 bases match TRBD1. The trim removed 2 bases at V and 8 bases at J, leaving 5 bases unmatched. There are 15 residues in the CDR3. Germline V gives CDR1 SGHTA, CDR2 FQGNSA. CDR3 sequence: CASSLRQGAGEKLFF. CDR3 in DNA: TGTGCCAGCAGCTTACGACAGGGGGCGGGGGAAAAACTGTTTTTT.

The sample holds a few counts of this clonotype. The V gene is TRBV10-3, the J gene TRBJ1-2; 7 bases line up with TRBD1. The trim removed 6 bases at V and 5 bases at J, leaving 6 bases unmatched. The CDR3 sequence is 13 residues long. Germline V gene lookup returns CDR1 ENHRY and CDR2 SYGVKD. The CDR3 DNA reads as TGTGCCATCAGCGAAACAGGGGATTATGGCTACACCTTC. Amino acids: CAISETGDYGYTF.

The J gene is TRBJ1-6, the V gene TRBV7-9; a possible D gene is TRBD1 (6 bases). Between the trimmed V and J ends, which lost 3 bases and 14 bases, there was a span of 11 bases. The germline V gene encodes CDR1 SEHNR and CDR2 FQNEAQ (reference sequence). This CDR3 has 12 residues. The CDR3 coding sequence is TGTGCCAGCAGCTTCCTACAGGGCACCCTCCACTTT. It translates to CASSFLQGTLHF.

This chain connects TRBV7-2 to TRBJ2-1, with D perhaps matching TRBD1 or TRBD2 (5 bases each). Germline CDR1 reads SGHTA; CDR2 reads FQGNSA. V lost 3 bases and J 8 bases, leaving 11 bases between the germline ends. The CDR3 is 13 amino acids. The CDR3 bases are TGTGCCAGCAGCTTGGGAAAGGGACATGAGCAGTTCTTC. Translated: CASSLGKGHEQFF. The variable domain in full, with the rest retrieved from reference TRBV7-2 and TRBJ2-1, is GAGVSQSPSNKVTEKGKDVELRCDPISGHTALYWYRQSLGQGLEFLIYFQGNSAPDKSGLPSDRFSAERTGGSVSTLTIQRTQQEDSAVYLCASSLGKGHEQFFGPGTRLTVL.

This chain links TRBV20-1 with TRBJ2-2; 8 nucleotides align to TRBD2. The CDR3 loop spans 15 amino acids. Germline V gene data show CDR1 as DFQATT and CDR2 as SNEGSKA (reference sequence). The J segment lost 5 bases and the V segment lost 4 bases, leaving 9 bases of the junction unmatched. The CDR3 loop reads CSAMSSGGFTGELFF. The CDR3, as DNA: TGCAGTGCTATGTCCAGCGGGGGATTTACCGGGGAGCTGTTTTTT.

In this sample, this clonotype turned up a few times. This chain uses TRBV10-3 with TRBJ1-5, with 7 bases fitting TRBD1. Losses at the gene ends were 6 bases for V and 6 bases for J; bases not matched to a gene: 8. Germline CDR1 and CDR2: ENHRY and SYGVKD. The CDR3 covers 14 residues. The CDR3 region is CAISAGQAGQPQHF. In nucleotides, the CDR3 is TGTGCCATCAGCGCAGGACAGGCTGGTCAGCCCCAGCATTTT.

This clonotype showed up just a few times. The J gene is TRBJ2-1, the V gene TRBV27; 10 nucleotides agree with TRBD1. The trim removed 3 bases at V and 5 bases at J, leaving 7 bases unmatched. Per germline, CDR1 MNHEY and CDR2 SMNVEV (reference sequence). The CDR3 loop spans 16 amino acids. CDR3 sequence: CASSFPGTGVHNEQFF. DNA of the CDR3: TGTGCCAGCAGTTTCCCCGGGACAGGGGTCCACAATGAGCAGTTCTTC.

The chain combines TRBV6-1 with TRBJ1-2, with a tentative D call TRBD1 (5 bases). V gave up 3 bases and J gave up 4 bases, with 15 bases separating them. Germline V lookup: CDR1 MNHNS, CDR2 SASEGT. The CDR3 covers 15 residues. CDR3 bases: TGTGCCAGCAGTGAGGGGCCAGGACCATCCTATGGCTACACCTTC. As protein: CASSEGPGPSYGYTF.

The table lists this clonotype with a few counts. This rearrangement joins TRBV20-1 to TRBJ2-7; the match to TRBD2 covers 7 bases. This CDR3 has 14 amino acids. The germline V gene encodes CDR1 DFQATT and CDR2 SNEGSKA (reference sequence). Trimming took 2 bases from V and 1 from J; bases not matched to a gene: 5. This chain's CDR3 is CSARRASGSYEQYF. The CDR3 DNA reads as TGCAGTGCTAGACGGGCTAGCGGTTCCTACGAGCAGTACTTC.

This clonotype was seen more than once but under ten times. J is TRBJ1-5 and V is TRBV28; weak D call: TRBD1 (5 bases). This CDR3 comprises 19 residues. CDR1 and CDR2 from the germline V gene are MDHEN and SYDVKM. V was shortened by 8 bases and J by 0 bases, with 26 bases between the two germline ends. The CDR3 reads CASGGRGWPELYSNQPQHF. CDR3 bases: TGTGCCAGCGGGGGTCGTGGATGGCCTGAGCTCTATAGCAATCAGCCCCAGCATTTT.

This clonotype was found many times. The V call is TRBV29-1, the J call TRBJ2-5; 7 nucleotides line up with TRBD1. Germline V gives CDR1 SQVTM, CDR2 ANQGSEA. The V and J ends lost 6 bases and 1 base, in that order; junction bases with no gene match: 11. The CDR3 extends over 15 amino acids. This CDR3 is CSVLGGGSTQETQYF. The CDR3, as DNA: TGCAGCGTCCTAGGGGGCGGGTCCACCCAAGAGACCCAGTACTTC.